This is a list of T cell receptor beta chains from one sample in a study of cytomegalovirus exposure and HLA in healthy donors. Here immunoSEQ multiplex PCR was the method, and the copy in TCRdb shows in-frame clones only, minus some. The sample comprises 130,000 to 150,000 clones, roughly 80% of which are singletons, and 6.5% to 7% rests with the top ten. The sequencing sample was made of PBMCs. These receptors were collected from a woman in her 40s in good health and CMV-seropositive. The CDR3 runs from the conserved cysteine through the conserved F or W. A D gene is named only where the DNA matches it firmly. The listing skips clone size in some rows; elsewhere it reads once, few, many or a size class.

v_gene,d_gene,j_gene,abundance,CDR3nt,CDR3aa
TRBV7-9,NA,TRBJ2-1,NA,TGTGCCAGTTCAAATCGGCAGGGCTCGAATGAGCAGTTCTTC,CASSNRQGSNEQFF
TRBV12-5,NA,TRBJ2-1,once,TGTGCTAGTGGACGCGTGGGACTTGAGTACAATGAGCAGTTCTTC,CASGRVGLEYNEQFF
TRBV28,NA,TRBJ2-1,NA,TGTGCCAGCTTACCCGAAAATGGACTACGCAATGAGCAGTTCTTC,CASLPENGLRNEQFF
TRBV19,TRBD1,TRBJ1-1,NA,TGTGCCAGTTCGGTTGAGCACTGTTCCGCCACCCTCAGGGGGGCTTTCTTT,CASSVEHCSATLRGAFF
TRBV15,NA,TRBJ2-7,NA,TGTGCCACCAGCATCCAGGGTTACGAGCAGTACTTC,CATSIQGYEQYF
TRBV27,NA,TRBJ2-2,NA,TGTGCCAGCAGTCGGCCGGGGGGCGCGGCGAACACCGGGGAGCTGTTTTTT,CASSRPGGAANTGELFF
TRBV2,NA,TRBJ1-1,NA,TGTGCCAGCACCGAACTTCAGGGGCTGAACACTGAAGCTTTCTTT,CASTELQGLNTEAFF
TRBV14,TRBD1,TRBJ2-7,once,TGTGCCAGCAGCCAAGGACAGGGGGCAATATACGAGCAGTACTTC,CASSQGQGAIYEQYF
TRBV5-1,NA,TRBJ1-1,few,TGCGCCAGCAGCATACAGGGACCGCCCAACACTGAAGCTTTCTTT,CASSIQGPPNTEAFF
TRBV10-3,TRBD1,TRBJ1-6,NA,TGTGCCATCAGAGGGGACAGATATTCACCCCTCCACTTT,CAIRGDRYSPLHF
TRBV5-1,TRBD2,TRBJ2-3,NA,TGCGCCAGCAGCTTGGGGTCGGGGGGTAGCACAGATACGCAGTATTTT,CASSLGSGGSTDTQYF
TRBV19,NA,TRBJ1-1,once,TGTGCCAGTAGTATAGACAGGGGATACACTGAAGCTTTCTTT,CASSIDRGYTEAFF
TRBV15,NA,TRBJ1-2,NA,TGTGCCACCAGCCCTGCGGAGGGGAGGATAAAAGGCTACACCTTC,CATSPAEGRIKGYTF
TRBV7-9,NA,TRBJ2-3,NA,TGTGCCAGCAGCCGAAGTGAGTCCAGCACAGATACGCAGTATTTT,CASSRSESSTDTQYF
TRBV19,TRBD1,TRBJ1-5,NA,TGTGCCAGTAGTCGGGACAGGTGGAATCAGCCCCAGCATTTT,CASSRDRWNQPQHF
TRBV2,TRBD1,TRBJ1-4,few,TGTGCCAGCAGTGACAGGGGGACGGGTAATGAAAAACTGTTTTTT,CASSDRGTGNEKLFF
TRBV30,NA,TRBJ2-7,once,TGTGCCTGGAGTGAAGGAGGATCCTCCTACGAGCAGTACTTC,CAWSEGGSSYEQYF
TRBV19,NA,TRBJ2-3,NA,TGTGCCAGTAGTATAGAGAGTAGGACAGTGGGCACAGATACGCAGTATTTT,CASSIESRTVGTDTQYF
TRBV6-5,NA,TRBJ2-5,NA,TGTGCCAGCAGCCAGGGTTGGGAGACCCAGTACTTC,CASSQGWETQYF
TRBV27,NA,TRBJ2-7,NA,TGTGCCAGCAGTCCCCACCTCGGGCAGTACTTC,CASSPHLGQYF
TRBV2,TRBD1,TRBJ2-7,NA,TGTGCCAGCGGGGCTGGCACAGGGGGTTATGACGAGCAGTACTTC,CASGAGTGGYDEQYF
TRBV30,TRBD1,TRBJ1-1,NA,TGTGCCTGGAGTACAGGGGTGAAGAACACTGAAGCTTTCTTT,CAWSTGVKNTEAFF
TRBV28,NA,TRBJ2-7,NA,TGTGCCAGCAGCTTATTGGGGGCCAGCTCCTACGAGCAGTACTTC,CASSLLGASSYEQYF
TRBV6-6,NA,TRBJ1-5,NA,TGTGCCAGCAGTCCTGGCTCTCAACCCCAGCATTTT,CASSPGSQPQHF
TRBV7-9,TRBD2,TRBJ2-1,NA,TGTGCCAGCAGCCGACTAGCGGGGGGCACCTACAATGAGCAGTTCTTC,CASSRLAGGTYNEQFF
TRBV12-5,NA,TRBJ2-1,NA,TGTGCTAGTGGTTTGCCAATCGCGTACAATGAGCAGTTCTTC,CASGLPIAYNEQFF
TRBV5-5,NA,TRBJ1-3,NA,TGTGCCAGCAGCTTGGCCCTAAGCTCTGGAAACACCATATATTTT,CASSLALSSGNTIYF
TRBV25-1,TRBD2,TRBJ2-3,NA,TGTGCCAGCGGGGAAAGCGGGGGGGTGTCAGATACGCAGTATTTT,CASGESGGVSDTQYF
TRBV11-2,NA,TRBJ2-5,NA,NA,CASSFGPGGRWQETQYF
TRBV5-1,NA,TRBJ1-1,NA,TGCGCCAGCAGCGGACCGGGGGGTATGAACACTGAAGCTTTCTTT,CASSGPGGMNTEAFF
TRBV6-5,NA,TRBJ1-5,NA,TGTGCCAGCAGCCGGGAGTTCAATCAGCCCCAGCATTTT,CASSREFNQPQHF
TRBV18,NA,TRBJ2-1,NA,TGTGCCAGCTCACCGCCCTTGGGGGCTGAGCAGTTCTTC,CASSPPLGAEQFF
TRBV4-1,TRBD1,TRBJ1-2,NA,TGCGCCAGCAGGGAACTAAACCGGGACAGCCAATTATATGGCTACACCTTC,CASRELNRDSQLYGYTF
TRBV19,NA,TRBJ1-5,NA,TGTGCCAGTAGTGTTATGGGGGGGCAGAATCAGCCCCAGCATTTT,CASSVMGGQNQPQHF
TRBV19,NA,TRBJ1-3,NA,TGTGCCAGTAGTATACGTGGGGCCATGGGAAACACCATATATTTT,CASSIRGAMGNTIYF
TRBV19,NA,TRBJ2-6,NA,TGTGCCAGTAGTATAGTCCCAGTCCCTGGGGCCAACGTCCTGACTTTC,CASSIVPVPGANVLTF
TRBV6-5,NA,TRBJ2-2,NA,TGTGCCAGCAGTTCAGGGGGGCTACCGAACACCGGGGAGCTGTTTTTT,CASSSGGLPNTGELFF
TRBV29-1,NA,TRBJ1-2,NA,TGCAGCGTTGGACAAGACTATGGCTACACCTTC,CSVGQDYGYTF
TRBV6-5,TRBD1,TRBJ2-1,NA,TGTGCCAGCAGGATGGACAGGGCGCGCAATGAGCAGTTCTTC,CASRMDRARNEQFF
TRBV2,NA,TRBJ2-7,NA,TGTGCCAGTTTACTTGCGTACGAGCAGTACTTC,CASLLAYEQYF
TRBV27,TRBD1,TRBJ2-5,NA,TGTGCCAGCAAGATCGGGACAGGGGCTGGAGAGACCCAGTACTTC,CASKIGTGAGETQYF
TRBV5-1,TRBD1,TRBJ1-2,NA,TGCGCCAGCAGCGAAGGAGGGACAGCGACTAACTATGGCTACACCTTC,CASSEGGTATNYGYTF
TRBV19,TRBD2,TRBJ2-5,NA,TGTGCCAGTAGCGGACGGGGACTAGCGGGGCTGGGGACCCAGTACTTC,CASSGRGLAGLGTQYF
TRBV2,NA,TRBJ2-2,NA,TGTGCCAGCAGTGAAACGGGGGTGGGGGCCGGGGAGCTGTTTTTT,CASSETGVGAGELFF
TRBV7-9,NA,TRBJ1-1,NA,TGTGCCAGCAGCTTTGAGATGAACACTGAAGCTTTCTTT,CASSFEMNTEAFF
TRBV18,TRBD1,TRBJ2-6,few,TGTGCCAGCTCACCACCGGGACAGGGTAGCTCTGGGGCCAACGTCCTGACTTTC,CASSPPGQGSSGANVLTF
TRBV21-1,NA,TRBJ2-4,NA,TGTGCCAGCAGCAAGAGGTTTTCAGGGTGCGCGACCAAAAACATTCAGTACTTC,CASSKRFSGCATKNIQYF
TRBV28,TRBD1,TRBJ1-1,few,TGTGCCAGCAGTTTACCGGGACAGGGACGTCCTGAAGCTTTCTTT,CASSLPGQGRPEAFF
TRBV6-1,NA,TRBJ1-2,NA,TGTGCCAGCAGTGATGGGGTACAGGCCTATGGCTACACCTTC,CASSDGVQAYGYTF